These 23 T cell receptor beta chains came from one sample sequenced in a study of T cell responses to AZD1222 COVID-19 vaccine. TCRdb keeps only in-frame clones here, not all; method: immunoSEQ multiplex PCR. The sample shows tens of thousands of clones, roughly 90% of them seen only once. The source material was peripheral blood, sampled 28 days after the second AZD1222 dose. The source is an adult who received the AZD1222 COVID-19 vaccine.

The V call is TRBV12-3 or TRBV12-4, the J call TRBJ1-2; a possible D gene is TRBD1 (6 bases). CDR3 length equals 13 residues. Trimming shortened V by 6 bases and J by 8 bases, and 16 bases separated the two germline ends. The DNA for the CDR3 is TGTGCCAGCAGCCTGGGGGGGGCCGGAGGCTACACCTTC. It codes for CASSLGGAGGYTF.

The table lists this clone with a few counts. This chain joins TRBV30 and TRBJ2-7; 7 bases are shared with TRBD1. The CDR3 has 14 residues. V shed 4 bases, J shed 3 bases, and the junction held 9 bases outside the gene matches. Germline-derived CDR1 and CDR2 are GTSNPN and SVGIG (reference sequence). As DNA, the CDR3 is TGTGCCTGGACCCCAGACAGGGTCTTCTACGAGCAGTACTTC. Amino acid sequence: CAWTPDRVFYEQYF.

The J gene is TRBJ1-3, the V gene TRBV6-6; D uncertain. Between the trimmed V and J ends, which lost 7 bases and 4 bases, there was a span of 8 bases. Germline CDR1 reads MNHNY; CDR2 reads SVGAGI (reference sequence). This CDR3 has 12 amino acids. The CDR3 region is CASTSQGNTIYF. In DNA, the CDR3 is TGTGCCAGCACCTCTCAGGGAAACACCATATATTTT.

A single count supports this clone. This chain joins TRBV27 and TRBJ1-1; TRBD1 might be the D (6 bases). V was shortened by 6 bases and J by 2 bases, with 16 bases between the two germline ends. This CDR3 region has 15 residues. Looked up from germline, CDR1 is MNHEY and CDR2 is SMNVEV (reference sequence). Here the CDR3 reads CASSKPGTKNTEAFF. The DNA for the CDR3 is TGTGCCAGCAGCAAGCCCGGGACAAAAAACACTGAAGCTTTCTTT.

The CDR3 nucleotides are TGTGCCAGCACCACAGGGGGCGAAGGAAACACCATATATTTT. This sequence encodes CASTTGGEGNTIYF. The gene calls are TRBV3-1 (or the pseudogene TRBV3-2) and TRBJ1-3, with 9 bases matching TRBD1. Trimming removed 7 bases from V and 4 bases from J; junction bases left unmatched: 5. The CDR3 is 14 residues long. Germline V lookup: CDR1 LGHDT, CDR2 YNNKEL (reference sequence).

The chain recombines TRBV4-3 with TRBJ1-4; the D is unclear. CDR1 and CDR2 from the germline V gene are LGHNA and YSLEER. V lost 0 bases to trimming and J lost 6 bases, with 17 bases between them. This CDR3 spans 17 amino acids. The CDR3, as DNA: TGCGCCAGCAGCCAAGATCTGACTGTCAGCATCGATGAAAAACTGTTTTTT. Its translation is CASSQDLTVSIDEKLFF.

This clone has more than one count but fewer than ten. The DNA of the CDR3 is TGTGCCAGCAGCCAGACGACTAGCGGGAGCTACGAGCAGTACTTC. Its protein is CASSQTTSGSYEQYF. The chain carries TRBV4-2 and TRBJ2-7; 12 nucleotides agree with TRBD2. CDR3 size: 15 residues. Germline assignment: CDR1 LGHNA and CDR2 YNFKEQ. Trimming cost V 3 bases and J 3 bases; bases outside gene matches: 3.

This sequence joins TRBV7-6 and TRBJ2-6, with D unresolved. This CDR3 is 15 amino acids long. V was cut by 2 bases and J by 1 base, with 6 bases left in between. The germline gives CDR1 SGHVS, CDR2 FNYEAQ. CDR3 sequence reads: CASSLRQSGANVLTF. DNA of the CDR3: TGTGCCAGCAGCTTACGGCAGTCTGGGGCCAACGTCCTGACTTTC.

The CDR3 DNA follows: TGCGCCAGCAGCATCGGCGGGAGCAGTTTGACGGAGACCCAGTACTTC. Its protein is CASSIGGSSLTETQYF. The chain uses TRBV5-1 and TRBJ2-5; TRBD2 matches at 7 bases. CDR1 and CDR2 (germline): SGHRS, YFSETQ. CDR3 length: 16 residues. The J segment lost 5 bases and the V segment lost 4 bases, leaving 14 bases of the junction unmatched.

V gene TRBV7-2 combines with J gene TRBJ2-3, with a possible D match to TRBD2 (7 bases). This CDR3 contains 15 residues. Trimming removed 8 bases at V and 4 bases at J, with 19 bases between. The germline gives CDR1 SGHTA, CDR2 FQGNSA. The CDR3 loop reads CASSNHGGRADTQYF. CDR3 in DNA: TGTGCCAGCTCTAACCACGGGGGGCGAGCAGATACGCAGTATTTT.

The chain is built from TRBV5-1 and TRBJ2-5; perhaps TRBD1 as D (5 bases). CDR1 and CDR2 from the germline V gene are SGHRS and YFSETQ. The CDR3 extends over 16 amino acids. V lost 3 bases, J lost 1 base, and 16 bases lay in between. This CDR3 reads CASSSTGAGPQETQYF. Here the CDR3 DNA reads TGCGCCAGCAGCTCTACTGGGGCAGGGCCCCAAGAGACCCAGTACTTC.

This chain links TRBV11-2 with TRBJ2-1, with D perhaps TRBD2 (5 bases). Trimming pared 1 base from V and 6 bases from J, leaving 10 bases between. This CDR3 has 14 amino acids. CDR1 and CDR2 from the germline V gene are SGHAT and FQNNGV. The chain's CDR3 is CASSLVPGGNEQFF. CDR3 coding DNA: TGTGCCAGCAGCTTAGTACCAGGAGGCAATGAGCAGTTCTTC.

This rearrangement joins TRBV6-2 or TRBV6-3 to TRBJ2-7; D might be TRBD1 (5 bases). This CDR3 region has 15 residues. Looked up from germline, CDR1 is MNHEY and CDR2 is SVGEGT. Deletions cut 2 bases from V and 2 bases from J, with 13 bases between. CDR3: CASSYLDSRTYEQYF. CDR3 in DNA: TGTGCCAGCAGTTACCTTGACAGCCGAACCTACGAGCAGTACTTC.

The chain has TRBV7-3 and TRBJ1-2, with 7 bases identical to TRBD1. This CDR3 has 15 amino acids. The trim removed 0 bases at V and 5 bases at J, leaving 6 bases unmatched. The germline gives CDR1 SGHTA, CDR2 FQGTGA. The CDR3 protein is CASSLTGTVKYGYTF. The CDR3 nucleotides read TGTGCCAGCAGCTTAACCGGGACAGTCAAATATGGCTACACCTTC.

The chain uses TRBV4-2 and TRBJ2-1; 7 bases agree with TRBD2. CDR1 LGHNA and CDR2 YNFKEQ come from the germline V gene. Trimming removed 0 bases from V and 8 bases from J; junction bases left unmatched: 13. The CDR3 loop spans 17 amino acids. DNA for the CDR3: TGTGCCAGCAGCCAAGAAAGCGCGACCTCACGGGGGGATGAGCAGTTCTTC. This encodes CASSQESATSRGDEQFF.

The chain carries TRBV10-1 and TRBJ2-1, with no clear D. The germline V gene encodes CDR1 WNHNN and CDR2 SYGVQD (reference sequence). CDR3 length: 12 amino acids. Trimming cost V 2 bases and J 4 bases, with 3 bases left between them. DNA for the CDR3: TGCGCCAGCAGTGAGGTTTACAATGAGCAGTTCTTC. This translates into CASSEVYNEQFF.

The V and J genes are TRBV4-1 and TRBJ2-7; maybe TRBD2 (6 bases). The CDR3 has 15 amino acids. Germline V lookup: CDR1 MGHRA, CDR2 YSYEKL. Trimming took off 4 bases at V and 2 bases at J, with 15 bases between the two ends. The CDR3 coding sequence is TGCGCCAGCAGCCCGGGAGAGAGGGAGACCTACGAGCAGTACTTC. It translates to CASSPGERETYEQYF.

This chain connects TRBV11-2 to TRBJ2-7; 7 nucleotides agree with TRBD2. With 3 bases clipped from V and 0 bases from J, the junction kept 8 bases outside the gene matches. Germline V gene lookup returns CDR1 SGHAT and CDR2 FQNNGV. The CDR3 consists of 16 residues. CDR3 sequence reads: CASSFGVGGNSYEQYF. In DNA, the CDR3 is TGTGCCAGCAGCTTTGGGGTGGGAGGGAACTCCTACGAGCAGTACTTC. Filled out from reference TRBV11-2 and TRBJ2-7, the complete variable domain reads EAGVAQSPRYKIIEKRQSVAFWCNPISGHATLYWYQQILGQGPKLLIQFQNNGVVDDSQLPKDRFSAERLKGVDSTLKIQPAKLEDSAVYLCASSFGVGGNSYEQYFGPGTRLTVT.

The chain joins TRBV5-1 to TRBJ2-1; D assignment may be TRBD1 or TRBD2 (5 bases each). The germline V and J ends were trimmed by 1 base and 0 bases, with 17 bases remaining between them. Germline CDR1 is SGHRS and CDR2 is YFSETQ. There are 18 residues in the CDR3. CDR3: CASSLHWGSGYSYNEQFF. The DNA of the CDR3 is TGCGCCAGCAGCTTGCACTGGGGGAGCGGTTACTCCTACAATGAGCAGTTCTTC.

V gene TRBV23-1 combines with J gene TRBJ2-5; no clear D. TRBV23-1 is identified as an open reading frame with a role that is uncertain. V lost 0 bases and J 6 bases, leaving 5 bases between the germline ends. The CDR3 consists of 12 residues. For the CDR3, the DNA is TGCGCCAGCAGTCAATCGAAGAAGACCCAGTACTTC. Its protein product is CASSQSKKTQYF.

V and J are TRBV5-1 and TRBJ2-1; perhaps TRBD2 as D (6 bases). Germline CDR1 and CDR2: SGHRS and YFSETQ. This CDR3 contains 16 residues. Trimming cost V 4 bases and J 5 bases, with 19 bases left between them. For the CDR3, the DNA is TGCGCCAGCAGCCCGGGCAGGACTACACCCAACAATGAGCAGTTCTTC. Protein: CASSPGRTTPNNEQFF.

The rearrangement joins TRBV15 to TRBJ1-6, with D unclear. The CDR3 covers 13 residues. Trimming stripped 5 bases from V and 9 bases from J, with 11 bases between. The germline V gene has CDR1 LNHNV and CDR2 YYDKDF (reference sequence). CDR3 nucleotides: TGTGCCACCAGCTGGGAACTGTTTTCACCCCTCCACTTT. This gives the protein CATSWELFSPLHF. Complete variable domain (other parts from reference TRBV15 and TRBJ1-6): DAMVIQNPRYQVTQFGKPVTLSCSQTLNHNVMYWYQQKSSQAPKLLFHYYDKDFNNEADTPDNFQSRRPNTSFCFLDIRSPGLGDTAMYLCATSWELFSPLHFGNGTRLTVT.

The rearrangement links TRBV11-3 to TRBJ2-1; 11 bases line up with TRBD1. V was clipped by 3 bases and J by 8 bases; unmatched bases: 6. Germline V gene lookup returns CDR1 SGHNT and CDR2 YENEEA. This CDR3 is built from 15 residues. CDR3 bases: TGTGCCAGCAGCTTCGGGACAGGGGGTTTGTATGAGCAGTTCTTC. Translating gives CASSFGTGGLYEQFF.